The 14 T cell receptor beta chains below all came from one sample that was sequenced in a study of Graves' ophthalmopathy and Graves' hyperthyroidism. Scientists amplified the TCR beta CDR3 regions from RNA transcripts. The workflow started with a first-round RT-PCR run with HTBI primers and then moved on to a second-round multiplex PCR. TCRdb fed the multiplex PCR reads into MiXCR, producing one record per CDR3 protein. The data show approximately 480,000 distinct CDR3 sequences, 13% to 15% seen once. Sequenced: blood. The receptors here all came from a woman in her twenties or thirties with Graves' ophthalmopathy.

In its sample, this clonotype was seen once. This chain connects TRBV15 to TRBJ2-4, with a weak D call TRBD1 (5 bases). Trimming removed 3 bases at V and 7 bases at J, with 16 bases between. Germline CDR1 is LNHNV and CDR2 is YYDKDF (reference sequence). The CDR3 spans 15 residues. CDR3 protein: CATSRFGANLNIQYF. The CDR3 nucleotides are TGTGCCACCAGCAGGTTTGGGGCGAATCTTAACATTCAGTACTTC.

This clonotype was observed many times. The V and J genes are TRBV6-1 and TRBJ1-5, with D perhaps TRBD1 (5 bases). Germline V lookup: CDR1 MNHNS, CDR2 SASEGT. CDR3 length: 14 residues. V dropped 1 base and J dropped 5 bases, with 9 bases sitting between them. For the CDR3, the DNA is TGTGCCAGCAGTGAAGTTGACAGTCATCAGCCCCAGCATTTT. This codes for CASSEVDSHQPQHF.

This clonotype was seen repeatedly, ten times or more. CDR3 protein: CASSQEPGLAGAEQYF. In DNA form, the CDR3 reads TGTGCCAGCAGCCAAGAACCGGGACTAGCGGGAGCCGAGCAGTACTTC. This chain joins TRBV3-1 and TRBJ2-7, with 14 bases lining up with TRBD2. Germline lookup yields CDR1 LGHDT and CDR2 YNNKEL (reference sequence). The trim removed 0 bases at V and 6 bases at J, leaving 4 bases unmatched. The CDR3 runs 16 residues.

This clonotype has at least ten counts. In DNA, the CDR3 is TGTGCCAGCCAGCTCGGCGGGGCAGGCGGGGAGCTGTTTTTT. Translated, it gives CASQLGGAGGELFF. The chain carries TRBV9 and TRBJ2-2, with a weak D call TRBD2 (6 bases). V was pared by 7 bases and J by 7 bases, with 17 bases between. This CDR3 has 14 residues. Germline lookup yields CDR1 SGDLS and CDR2 YYNGEE.

This clonotype occurred many times. The chain is built from TRBV28 and TRBJ2-4; no clear D. The V gene lost 3 bases and the J gene lost 0 bases, with 15 bases spanning the gap. The V gene's germline CDR1 is MDHEN and CDR2 SYDVKM. The CDR3 runs to 17 residues. The DNA of the CDR3 is TGTGCCAGCAGTTTGACTCCCGCAGCACTAGCCAAAAACATTCAGTACTTC. Translation: CASSLTPAALAKNIQYF.

Ten or more counts support this clonotype. This chain links TRBV20-1 with TRBJ2-5; D gene ambiguous. V lost 5 bases to trimming and J lost 3 bases, with 4 bases between them. Germline V gene lookup returns CDR1 DFQATT and CDR2 SNEGSKA (reference sequence). CDR3 length: 10 amino acids. The CDR3 here is CSAPEETQYF. CDR3 nucleotides: TGCAGTGCTCCCGAAGAGACCCAGTACTTC.

This clonotype has only a few counts. A much larger clone differs from this one at a single base, so this may be a read error. The chain carries TRBV7-2 and TRBJ2-5; D is perhaps TRBD1 (5 bases). Germline lookup yields CDR1 SGHTA and CDR2 FQGNSA. There are 14 residues in the CDR3. Here the CDR3 reads CASSPAGRVETKYF. DNA for the CDR3: TGTGCCAGCAGCCCAGCCGGCAGGGTTGAGACCAAGTACTTC.

This clonotype was counted a few times. The rearrangement uses TRBV5-1 and TRBJ1-1; 7 bases are shared with TRBD1. Germline loops: CDR1 SGHRS, CDR2 YFSETQ. This CDR3 has 12 residues. With V trimmed by 0 bases and J by 10 bases, 3 bases remained unmatched. The CDR3 bases are TGCGCCAGCAGCTTGGAGGCAGGGGGAGCTTTCTTT. Its protein is CASSLEAGGAFF.

The sample holds a few counts of this clonotype. V usage is TRBV2 and J usage is TRBJ2-4; a possible D gene is TRBD2 (5 bases). Trimming took off 6 bases at V and 1 base at J, with 16 bases between the two ends. The CDR3 loop spans 16 amino acids. The germline CDR1 and CDR2 sequences are SNHLY and FYNNEI. The chain's CDR3 is CASSPGSAFAKNIQYF. The CDR3 DNA sequence: TGTGCCAGCAGCCCGGGATCTGCATTTGCCAAAAACATTCAGTACTTC.

Ten or more counts support this clonotype. The J gene is TRBJ1-5, the V gene TRBV6-5, with a weak D call TRBD1 (5 bases). Between the trimmed V and J ends, which lost 4 bases and 1 base, there was a span of 17 bases. There are 17 residues in the CDR3. CDR1 and CDR2 (germline): MNHEY, SVGAGI. CDR3 DNA: TGTGCCAGCAGTTCGCAGACAGTCTTCGGAAGCAATCAGCCCCAGCATTTT. Translated, it gives CASSSQTVFGSNQPQHF.

This clonotype was observed at least ten times. The gene calls are TRBV11-2 and TRBJ2-7, with 7 bases that match TRBD1. After removal of 3 bases from V and 2 bases from J, the junction contained 19 bases not matched to a gene. CDR3 size: 19 residues. The germline CDR1 and CDR2 sequences are SGHAT and FQNNGV. CDR3 region: CASSFRQGTTRGFPYEQYF. Here the CDR3 DNA reads TGTGCCAGCAGCTTTAGACAGGGCACTACGCGAGGGTTCCCCTACGAGCAGTACTTC. Filled out from reference TRBV11-2 and TRBJ2-7, the complete variable domain reads EAGVAQSPRYKIIEKRQSVAFWCNPISGHATLYWYQQILGQGPKLLIQFQNNGVVDDSQLPKDRFSAERLKGVDSTLKIQPAKLEDSAVYLCASSFRQGTTRGFPYEQYFGPGTRLTVT.

At least ten counts were recorded for this clonotype. The CDR3 DNA reads TGTGCCAGCAGCTTAGAAGGGCATGAAGCTTTCTTT. Translating it yields CASSLEGHEAFF. The chain combines TRBV7-8 with TRBJ1-1; D unresolved. V lost 1 base and J 7 bases, leaving 7 bases between the germline ends. The CDR3 runs to 12 residues. Germline-derived CDR1 and CDR2 are SGHVS and FQNEAQ.

J is TRBJ2-5 and V is TRBV3-1; D not resolved. CDR3 length: 14 residues. V was shortened by 4 bases and J by 5 bases, with 14 bases between the two germline ends. The germline gives CDR1 LGHDT, CDR2 YNNKEL (reference sequence). CDR3: CASSRPARRETQYF. The CDR3 nucleotides read TGTGCCAGCAGCCGCCCGGCTCGCCGGGAGACCCAGTACTTC.

This clonotype was counted at least ten times. The J gene is TRBJ2-5, the V gene TRBV11-3, with a possible D match to TRBD1 (5 bases). CDR1 is SGHNT and CDR2 is YENEEA in the germline V gene. The CDR3 consists of 15 residues. Between the trimmed V and J ends, which lost 5 bases and 4 bases, there was a span of 17 bases. The CDR3 sequence is CASSRGAPVGETQYF. Here the CDR3 DNA reads TGTGCCAGCAGCCGTGGGGCTCCGGTGGGAGAGACCCAGTACTTC.